Sequencing of this TCR beta chain was carried out in a study of blood T cell repertoires in COVID-19. Background on the study: Sources were T cells, B-cell-depleted T cells, or PBMCs; the material itself was cDNA or gDNA.

The CDR3 runs to 12 residues. In germline, CDR1 is SGHRS, CDR2 YFSETQ. V was clipped by 4 bases and J by 8 bases, with 12 bases between them. As handled by the study authors: Amplification from reference gene primers served as the basis for estimated nucleated cell counts. Measured with immunoSEQ multiplex PCR; TCRdb has only the in-frame clones, and not every one. The DNA gave D and trimming, while V, J and clone size come from that table. Of roughly 92,000 clones listed, approximately 86% are singletons. The V call is TRBV5-1, the J call TRBJ1-1, with D possibly matching TRBD1 (6 bases). The receptor's source is a man aged 50 to 59 with acute or convalescent COVID-19. The sequenced sample was peripheral blood. DNA of the CDR3: TGCGCCAGCAGCGCTCAGGGGACCGAAGCTTTCTTT. Protein sequence: CASSAQGTEAFF.